Shown below are 18 T cell receptor beta chains from a single sample sequenced in a study of neurological immune-mediated disorders. Noted time point: longitudinal time-point 1 (baseline). MiXCR, applied by TCRdb to the 5' RACE reads, yields one record per CDR3 protein. The sample lists 71,000 or so distinct CDR3 sequences, around 13% seen once, with about 4.6% in the top ten. The specimen sequenced was PBMCs. The source is a female donor with HTLV-1-associated myelopathy (HAM/TSP).

There are many counts of this clonotype. The chain couples TRBV20-1 to TRBJ2-7; D gene ambiguous. Germline CDR1 is DFQATT and CDR2 is SNEGSKA (reference sequence). This CDR3 is 14 amino acids long. V was shortened by 2 bases and J by 1 base, with 12 bases between the two germline ends. For the CDR3, the DNA is TGCAGTGCTAGACCCCATTGGGATTCCTACGAGCAGTACTTC. This encodes CSARPHWDSYEQYF.

The chain recombines TRBV11-3 with TRBJ2-3; D gene ambiguous. V was clipped by 4 bases and J by 0 bases, with 17 bases between them. Germline V gene sequence: CDR1 SGHNT, CDR2 YENEEA. The CDR3 spans 17 residues. The CDR3 bases are TGTGCCAGCAGCTACCGTTTGAGGTCAACTAGCACAGATACGCAGTATTTT. Encoded protein: CASSYRLRSTSTDTQYF. Full variable domain (missing parts from reference TRBV11-3 and TRBJ2-3): EAGVVQSPRYKIIEKKQPVAFWCNPISGHNTLYWYLQNLGQGPELLIRYENEEAVDDSQLPKDRFSAERLKGVDSTLKIQPAELGDSAVYLCASSYRLRSTSTDTQYFGPGTRLTVL.

Ten or more counts support this clonotype. The chain employs TRBV12-3 or TRBV12-4 and TRBJ2-3, with 8 bases that match TRBD2. V was pared by 1 base and J by 3 bases, with 6 bases of the junction left unmatched. The length of the CDR3 is 16 residues. CDR3 sequence reads: CASSLDRGGRTDTQYF. The CDR3 DNA follows: TGTGCCAGCAGTTTAGACCGGGGGGGCCGGACAGATACGCAGTATTTT.

This clonotype ranks as medium-sized. The genes are TRBV11-1 and TRBJ2-1, with 7 positions matching TRBD2. V gave up 8 bases and J gave up 4 bases; unmatched junction bases: 5. Germline lookup yields CDR1 SGHAT and CDR2 FQDESV (reference sequence). There are 13 residues in the CDR3. The CDR3 DNA reads as TGTGCCAGCGCTAGCGGTGGTTACAATGAGCAGTTCTTC. It encodes CASASGGYNEQFF.

This clonotype was observed at least ten times. This sequence joins TRBV4-1 and TRBJ2-5; D is uncertain. The ends were cut back, 0 bases at V and 3 bases at J, with 5 bases in the middle. Germline values: CDR1 MGHRA, CDR2 YSYEKL. The CDR3 spans 13 residues. CDR3 amino acids: CASSQEVEETQYF. DNA of the CDR3: TGCGCCAGCAGCCAAGAGGTCGAAGAGACCCAGTACTTC.

This clonotype was seen repeatedly, ten times or more. The V gene is TRBV29-1, the J gene TRBJ2-1; D is ambiguous. CDR3 length: 12 residues. Germline CDR1 reads SQVTM; CDR2 reads ANQGSEA. V lost 4 bases to trimming and J lost 3 bases, with 7 bases between them. CDR3 residues: CSVVRDYNEQFF. CDR3 bases: TGCAGCGTTGTCCGAGACTACAATGAGCAGTTCTTC.

By share of the sample, this clonotype is medium-sized. This chain connects TRBV15 to TRBJ1-5; weak D call: TRBD1 (6 bases). Deletions cut 4 bases from V and 6 bases from J, with 19 bases between. The CDR3 contains 16 residues. Germline loops: CDR1 LNHNV, CDR2 YYDKDF (reference sequence). For the CDR3, the DNA is TGTGCCACCAGCAAAGACTACAGGGCAGGAGTTCAGCCCCAGCATTTT. Translating it yields CATSKDYRAGVQPQHF.

This clonotype showed up many times. V and J are TRBV12-3 or TRBV12-4 and TRBJ2-6; 8 bases are shared with TRBD1. J lost 2 bases, V lost 6 bases, and 0 bases had no gene match. The CDR3 totals 14 residues. The CDR3 is CASRTGAGANVLTF. The CDR3 coding sequence is TGTGCCAGCAGGACAGGGGCTGGGGCCAACGTCCTGACTTTC.

J is TRBJ2-7 and V is TRBV12-3 or TRBV12-4; TRBD2 agrees at 8 bases. V gave up 4 bases and J gave up 2 bases; unmatched junction bases: 4. The CDR3 consists of 14 residues. CDR3 nucleotides: TGTGCCAGCAGTTCTCGCGGGGGGACCTACGAGCAGTACTTC. Its protein is CASSSRGGTYEQYF.

V and J are TRBV7-2 and TRBJ2-3; 7 bases are shared with TRBD2. The CDR3 extends over 16 amino acids. Per the germline V gene, CDR1 is SGHTA and CDR2 is FQGNSA. The V and J ends lost 1 base and 4 bases, in that order; junction bases with no gene match: 8. The CDR3 coding sequence is TGTGCCAGCAGCTTAGGTCCGCAGCGGGGATCAGATACGCAGTATTTT. It codes for CASSLGPQRGSDTQYF.

This clonotype was detected ten times or more. The V gene is TRBV12-3 or TRBV12-4, the J gene TRBJ2-7; D gene ambiguous. The CDR3 loop spans 13 amino acids. The V end was cut by 6 bases, the J end by 4 bases, with 13 bases between. The CDR3: CASRPGPLYEQYF. CDR3 coding DNA: TGTGCCAGCAGACCCGGGCCGTTATACGAGCAGTACTTC.

This clonotype has ten or more counts. The genes are TRBV11-2 and TRBJ2-1, with no clear D. The CDR3 is made up of 16 amino acids. CDR1 is SGHAT and CDR2 is FQNNGV in the germline V gene. V lost 7 bases, J lost 8 bases, and 24 bases lay in between. The CDR3 DNA reads TGTGCCAGCAACCCCGGTTTAAATTTATTGAGGCATGAGCAGTTCTTC. Residues: CASNPGLNLLRHEQFF.

This clonotype was observed many times. The chain is built from TRBV20-1 and TRBJ2-2; no definite D call. The V gene's germline CDR1 is DFQATT and CDR2 SNEGSKA (reference sequence). CDR3 length equals 11 residues. V lost 3 bases to trimming and J lost 5 bases, with 4 bases between them. CDR3 amino acids: CSARRTGELFF. CDR3 nucleotides: TGCAGTGCTAGGAGGACCGGGGAGCTGTTTTTT.

This clonotype was seen many times. This chain joins TRBV29-1 and TRBJ2-1; D is perhaps TRBD2 (6 bases). This CDR3 comprises 17 residues. The V and J ends lost 7 bases and 0 bases respectively, with 22 bases between them. Germline CDR1 and CDR2: SQVTM and ANQGSEA. CDR3 loop: CSANQPYGGSSYNEQFF. The CDR3 DNA reads as TGCAGCGCCAACCAACCGTACGGGGGAAGCTCCTACAATGAGCAGTTCTTC.

This clonotype was observed many times. The chain couples TRBV20-1 to TRBJ1-2; D possibly corresponds to TRBD1 (5 bases). The V gene's germline CDR1 is DFQATT and CDR2 SNEGSKA (reference sequence). V was shortened by 4 bases and J by 4 bases, with 10 bases between the two germline ends. This CDR3 region has 12 residues. The CDR3 loop is CSATGAAYGYTF. CDR3 nucleotides: TGCAGTGCTACCGGGGCAGCCTATGGCTACACCTTC.

In this sample, this clonotype turned up many times. The rearrangement joins TRBV6-2 or TRBV6-3 to TRBJ2-7, with D perhaps TRBD2 (6 bases). CDR1 MNHEY and CDR2 SVGEGT come from the germline V gene. The V end lost 6 bases, the J end lost 6 bases, and 12 bases lay between the germline ends. The CDR3 has 12 amino acids. In DNA, the CDR3 is TGTGCCAGCAGCCATTTGGAGGGCGAGCAGTACTTC. It codes for CASSHLEGEQYF.

In this sample, this clonotype turned up many times. The genes are TRBV20-1 and TRBJ1-2; no reliable D call. V shed 1 base and J shed 2 bases, with 11 bases lying between them. This CDR3 has 14 amino acids. Germline V lookup: CDR1 DFQATT, CDR2 SNEGSKA (reference sequence). CDR3 in amino acids: CSARVPGGNYGYTF. CDR3 bases: TGCAGTGCTAGAGTTCCGGGCGGAAACTATGGCTACACCTTC.

This clonotype was detected many times. The chain combines TRBV6-5 with TRBJ1-1; D is ambiguous. V dropped 6 bases and J dropped 0 bases, with 8 bases sitting between them. Germline V lookup: CDR1 MNHEY, CDR2 SVGAGI. The CDR3 loop spans 13 amino acids. DNA of the CDR3: TGTGCCAGCAGACAGCAACTGAACACTGAAGCTTTCTTT. It specifies CASRQQLNTEAFF.